This T cell receptor (beta chain) emerged from a study of a mutant IDH1 vaccine in newly diagnosed glioma. This clone was seen once. What it binds is not known. Sequencing was performed with immunoSEQ multiplex PCR; in TCRdb, only in-frame clones are kept and a portion is missing. The sample shows around 40,000 clones, roughly 80% of them seen only once. V lost 0 bases, J lost 0 bases, and 12 bases lay in between. Germline V CDR1 and CDR2: SGHDT, YYEEEE. CDR3 size: 16 residues. Time point of the sample: week 5, during vaccination. Vaccinated patients received 300 ug of mutant IDH1 20-mer peptide per dose, with topical imiquimod.

The chain employs TRBV5-6 and TRBJ2-5; D is ambiguous. Sequenced material: PBMCs, taken from a glioma patient whose treatment included an IDH1 peptide vaccine. The sequence was obtained from a man between 45 and 60 years old with glioma. The CDR3 nucleotides read TGTGCCAGCAGCTTGGGAGGCCGAATGGACCAAGAGACCCAGTACTTC. Translation gives CASSLGGRMDQETQYF.